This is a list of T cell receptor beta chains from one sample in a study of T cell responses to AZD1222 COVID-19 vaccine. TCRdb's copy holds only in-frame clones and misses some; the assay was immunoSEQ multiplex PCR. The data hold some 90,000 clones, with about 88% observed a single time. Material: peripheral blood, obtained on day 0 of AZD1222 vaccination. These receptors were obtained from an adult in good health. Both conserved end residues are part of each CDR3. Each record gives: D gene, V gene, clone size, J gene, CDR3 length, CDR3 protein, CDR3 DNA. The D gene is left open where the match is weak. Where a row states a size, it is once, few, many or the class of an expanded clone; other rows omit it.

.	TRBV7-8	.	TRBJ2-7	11	CASSQKLEQYF	TGTGCCAGCAGTCAAAAGCTCGAGCAGTACTTC
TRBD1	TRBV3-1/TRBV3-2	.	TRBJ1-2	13	CASSQVTGQGVTF	TGTGCCAGCAGCCAAGTGACGGGACAGGGGGTCACCTTC
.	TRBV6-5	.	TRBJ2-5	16	CASSSGDFPDVETQYF	TGTGCCAGCAGTTCGGGGGACTTTCCGGACGTGGAGACCCAGTACTTC
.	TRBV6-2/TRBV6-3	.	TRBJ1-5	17	CASSYWGVVGSNQPQHF	TGTGCCAGCAGTTACTGGGGTGTTGTGGGAAGCAATCAGCCCCAGCATTTT
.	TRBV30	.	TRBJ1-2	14	CAWSAGFANYGYTF	TGTGCCTGGAGTGCGGGCTTCGCTAACTATGGCTACACCTTC
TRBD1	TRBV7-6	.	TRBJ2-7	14	CASSRDRGLGEQYF	TGTGCCAGCAGCAGGGACAGGGGATTGGGCGAGCAGTACTTC
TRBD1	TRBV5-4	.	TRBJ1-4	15	CASSTQTGLGEKLFF	TGTGCCAGCAGCACCCAGACAGGGCTGGGCGAAAAACTGTTTTTT
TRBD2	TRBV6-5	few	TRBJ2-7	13	CASTSTSGVEQYF	TGTGCCAGCACTAGCACTAGCGGGGTTGAGCAGTACTTC
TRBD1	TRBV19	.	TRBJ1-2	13	CASRRDRVLGYTF	TGTGCCAGTAGGAGGGACAGGGTCCTTGGCTACACCTTC
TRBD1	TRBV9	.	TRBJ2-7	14	CASSVGTGGAQQYF	TGTGCCAGCAGCGTAGGGACAGGGGGCGCCCAGCAGTACTTC
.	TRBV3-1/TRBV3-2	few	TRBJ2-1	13	CASSQGRINEQFF	TGTGCCAGCAGCCAAGGCAGAATAAATGAGCAGTTCTTC
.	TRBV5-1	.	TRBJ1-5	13	CASSFTGNQPQHF	TGCGCCAGCAGCTTTACAGGCAATCAGCCCCAGCATTTT
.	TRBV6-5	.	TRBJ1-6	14	CASSEVITLRPLHF	TGTGCCAGCAGCGAGGTCATAACCCTCCGACCCCTCCACTTT
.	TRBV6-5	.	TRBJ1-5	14	CASRREGGNQPQHF	TGTGCCAGCAGGAGGGAGGGGGGCAATCAGCCCCAGCATTTT
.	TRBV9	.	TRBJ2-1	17	CASSVEAGSSSYNEQFF	TGTGCCAGCAGCGTAGAGGCAGGGTCCAGCTCCTACAATGAGCAGTTCTTC
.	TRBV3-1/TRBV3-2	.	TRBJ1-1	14	CASSQDRKNTEAFF	TGTGCCAGCAGCCAAGATAGGAAGAACACTGAAGCTTTCTTT
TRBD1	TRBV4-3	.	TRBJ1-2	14	CASSHDTGEYGYTF	TGCGCCAGCAGCCACGACACAGGGGAATATGGCTACACCTTC
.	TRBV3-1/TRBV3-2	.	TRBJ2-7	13	CASSKGLNYEQYF	TGTGCCAGCAGTAAGGGGCTGAACTACGAGCAGTACTTC
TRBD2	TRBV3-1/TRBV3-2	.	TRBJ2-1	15	CASSQDLAVINEQFF	TGTGCCAGCAGCCAAGATCTAGCGGTCATAAATGAGCAGTTCTTC
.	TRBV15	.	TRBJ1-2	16	CATSRAQRILENGYTF	TGTGCCACCAGCAGAGCGCAGAGGATTTTGGAAAATGGCTACACCTTC
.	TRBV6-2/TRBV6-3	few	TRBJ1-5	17	CASSSGPGPGGNQPQHF	TGTGCCAGCAGCTCAGGACCCGGACCGGGGGGGAATCAGCCCCAGCATTTT
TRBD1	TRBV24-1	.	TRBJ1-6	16	CATSGQQGAHNSPLHF	TGTGCCACCAGTGGGCAGCAGGGGGCCCATAATTCACCCCTCCACTTT
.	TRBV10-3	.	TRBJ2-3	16	CAISNWDTGFTDTQYF	TGTGCCATCTCCAACTGGGACACCGGATTCACAGATACGCAGTATTTT
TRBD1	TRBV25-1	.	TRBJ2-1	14	CASSEWGDRGWRFF	TGTGCCAGCAGTGAATGGGGAGACAGGGGGTGGAGGTTCTTC
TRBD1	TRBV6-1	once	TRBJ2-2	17	CASSGAVRDRLTGELFF	TGTGCCAGCAGTGGAGCGGTACGGGACAGACTCACCGGGGAGCTGTTTTTT
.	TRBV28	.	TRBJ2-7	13	CASSLGHLYEQYF	TGTGCCAGCAGTTTAGGGCACTTATACGAGCAGTACTTC
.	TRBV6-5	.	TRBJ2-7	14	CASTDTVSSYEQYF	TGTGCCAGCACCGACACGGTTTCCTCCTACGAGCAGTACTTC
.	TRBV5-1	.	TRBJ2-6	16	CASSVQGFSGANVLTF	TGCGCCAGCAGCGTACAGGGATTCTCTGGGGCCAACGTCCTGACTTTC
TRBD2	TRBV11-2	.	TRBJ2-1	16	CASNGERGVSYNEQFF	TGTGCCAGCAACGGGGAGCGGGGGGTATCCTACAATGAGCAGTTCTTC
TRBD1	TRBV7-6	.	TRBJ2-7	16	CASSASSGTGAYEQYF	TGTGCCAGCAGCGCATCCTCCGGGACAGGGGCCTACGAGCAGTACTTC
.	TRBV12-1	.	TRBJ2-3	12	CASSSTSNAQYF	TGTGCCAGCAGCTCGACTAGTAATGCGCAGTATTTT
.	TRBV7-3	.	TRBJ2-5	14	CASSLGGGWETQYF	TGTGCCAGCAGCTTAGGAGGGGGCTGGGAGACCCAGTACTTC
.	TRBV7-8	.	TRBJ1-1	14	CASSPRRVGTEAFF	TGTGCCAGCAGCCCCCGCAGGGTGGGCACTGAAGCTTTCTTT
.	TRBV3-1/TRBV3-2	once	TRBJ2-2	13	CASSQPNTGELFF	TGTGCCAGCAGCCAACCAAACACCGGGGAGCTGTTTTTT
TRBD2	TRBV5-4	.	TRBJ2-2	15	CASSLAGGNTGELFF	TGTGCCAGCAGCCTAGCGGGGGGGAACACCGGGGAGCTGTTTTTT
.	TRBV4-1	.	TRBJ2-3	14	CASSQGPAGDTQYF	TGCGCCAGCAGCCAAGGCCCAGCGGGAGATACGCAGTATTTT
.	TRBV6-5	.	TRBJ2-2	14	CASSQQRNTGELFF	TGTGCCAGCAGCCAACAGAGGAACACCGGGGAGCTGTTTTTT
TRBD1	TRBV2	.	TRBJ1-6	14	CASSLDRSNSPLHF	TGTGCCAGCAGTCTGGACAGGTCTAATTCACCCCTCCACTTT
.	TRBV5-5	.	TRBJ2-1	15	CASSLLGDSYNEQFF	TGTGCCAGCAGCTTGCTAGGGGACTCCTACAATGAGCAGTTCTTC
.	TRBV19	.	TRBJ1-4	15	CATSRTAGLNEKLFF	TGTGCCACTTCCCGGACCGCTGGGCTTAATGAAAAACTGTTTTTT
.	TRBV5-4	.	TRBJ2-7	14	CASSLEGLVDEQYF	TGTGCCAGCAGCTTGGAAGGTCTAGTCGACGAGCAGTACTTC
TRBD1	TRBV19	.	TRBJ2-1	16	CASSIGDREPYNEQFF	TGTGCCAGTAGTATAGGGGACAGGGAGCCATACAATGAGCAGTTCTTC
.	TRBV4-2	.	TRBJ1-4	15	CASSRDEMSNEKLFF	TGTGCCAGCAGCCGCGACGAGATGTCTAATGAAAAACTGTTTTTT
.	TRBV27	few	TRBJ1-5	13	CASSLSGSQPQHF	TGTGCCAGCAGTTTATCAGGGTCGCAGCCCCAGCATTTT
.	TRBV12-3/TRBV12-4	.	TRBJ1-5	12	CASSFFGQPQHF	TGTGCCAGCAGTTTCTTTGGTCAGCCCCAGCATTTT
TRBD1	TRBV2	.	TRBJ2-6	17	CASSRTGAFSGANVLTF	TGTGCCAGCAGCAGGACAGGGGCTTTCTCTGGGGCCAACGTCCTGACTTTC
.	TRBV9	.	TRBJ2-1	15	CASSLARGAYNEQFF	TGTGCCAGCAGTCTTGCGAGGGGGGCGTACAATGAGCAGTTCTTC
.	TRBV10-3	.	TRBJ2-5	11	CAISRGETQYF	TGTGCCATCAGCAGGGGAGAGACCCAGTACTTC